This T cell receptor (beta chain) was sequenced in a study of blood T cell repertoires in COVID-19. Study overall: The samples span acute and convalescent COVID-19 from the United States, Italy and Spain. In each case, the material was cDNA or gDNA derived from T cells, B-cell-depleted T cells, or PBMCs.

The germline V and J ends were trimmed by 3 bases and 5 bases, with 8 bases remaining between them. Germline V gene sequence: CDR1 ENHRY, CDR2 SYGVKD. This CDR3 is 12 amino acids long. In the original analysis: Using reference gene primer amplification, nucleated cell counts were estimated. Using immunoSEQ multiplex PCR, the repertoire was profiled, and TCRdb retains in-frame clones only, with some absent. V, J and clone size are those of that table, while D and trimming were read from the DNA. The sample records about 210,000 clones, about four fifths being singletons. The chain carries TRBV10-3 and TRBJ2-7; D might be TRBD1 (6 bases). Sequenced sample: peripheral blood. This TCR was sampled from a woman aged 40 to 49 with acute or convalescent COVID-19. The CDR3 nucleotides are TGTGCCATCAGTGAATCAGGGGACGAGCAGTACTTC. The encoded protein is CAISESGDEQYF.